The 8 T cell receptor beta chains below come from one sample, sequenced in a study of CD8 T cells in ankylosing spondylitis (TCRdb year 2017). Libraries were made using 5' RACE. TCRdb shows the sequencer as Illumina HiSeq 2500. The raw public data were reprocessed by TCRdb itself: fastp quality trimming at Q25, MiXCR clonotype calling, in-frame beta chains only. Every distinct CDR3 protein forms one entry, paired with its most common genes and DNA. In all, the sample holds under 150,000 distinct CDR3 sequences, and about 13% of those were seen once. The ten largest clonotypes hold approximately 3.1% of the sample. The specimen was blood, either unsorted or a sorted T cell fraction (not recorded which). The receptor source for this set is a female donor with ankylosing spondylitis or in good health (not recorded which).

This clonotype was counted ten times or more. The chain joins TRBV4-1 to TRBJ2-7, with a possible D match to TRBD2 (6 bases). This CDR3 is built from 14 residues. V was cut by 4 bases and J by 2 bases, with 12 bases left in between. Germline CDR1 MGHRA, CDR2 YSYEKL. CDR3 nucleotide sequence: TGCGCCAGCAGCCCACCGGGAGAGACCTACGAGCAGTACTTC. Translated, it gives CASSPPGETYEQYF.

As DNA, the CDR3 is TGTGCCAGCAGCTCTACAGGGTTCCAGTGGAGCACAGATACGCAGTATTTT. It is translated as CASSSTGFQWSTDTQYF. The chain carries TRBV7-3 and TRBJ2-3, with D possibly matching TRBD1 (6 bases). Germline loops: CDR1 SGHTA, CDR2 FQGTGA. CDR3 size: 17 residues. The V and J ends lost 4 bases and 0 bases respectively, with 17 bases between them. Variable domain in full (rest from reference TRBV7-3 and TRBJ2-3): GAGVSQTPSNKVTEKGKYVELRCDPISGHTALYWYRQSLGQGPEFLIYFQGTGAADDSGLPNDRFFAVRPEGSVSTLKIQRTERGDSAVYLCASSSTGFQWSTDTQYFGPGTRLTVL.

The CDR3 DNA reads TGTGCCAGCAGCTTAGCACCTGGGACTAGCGGGACAGATACGCAGTATTTT. This codes for CASSLAPGTSGTDTQYF. This chain connects TRBV7-6 to TRBJ2-3, with 12 bases identical to TRBD2. V was pared by 0 bases and J by 3 bases, with 4 bases of the junction left unmatched. In germline, CDR1 is SGHVS, CDR2 FNYEAQ. CDR3 length equals 17 residues.

This clonotype was counted between two and nine times. This rearrangement joins TRBV5-7 to TRBJ2-3, with TRBD1 matching 10 bases. TRBV5-7 is an ORF; its function is uncertain. With V trimmed by 4 bases and J by 7 bases, 6 bases remained unmatched. The CDR3 is made up of 14 amino acids. The CDR3 bases are TGTGCCAGCAGCACTGGACAGGGGGGAAATACGCAGTATTTT. It yields the protein CASSTGQGGNTQYF.

This clonotype was seen only a few times. The chain has TRBV9 and TRBJ2-3, with D unresolved. From germline, CDR1 is SGDLS and CDR2 YYNGEE. CDR3 length: 16 residues. The V end lost 3 bases, the J end lost 0 bases, and 14 bases lay between the germline ends. CDR3 bases: TGTGCCAGCAGCGGGCCATCAAGTCGAAGCACAGATACGCAGTATTTT. Translated: CASSGPSSRSTDTQYF.

This clonotype was detected only a few times. This CDR3 is CASSFEWGSPDTQYF. As DNA, the CDR3 is TGTGCCAGCAGCTTTGAATGGGGGAGCCCAGATACGCAGTATTTT. The gene calls are TRBV7-2 and TRBJ2-3, with D perhaps TRBD1 or TRBD2 (5 bases each). The CDR3 has 15 residues. With 3 bases removed from V and 4 bases from J, the gap between germline ends came to 14 bases. From germline, CDR1 is SGHTA and CDR2 FQGNSA.

This clonotype was picked up many times. The V and J genes are TRBV5-1 and TRBJ2-3, with 12 bases aligning to TRBD2. After removal of 4 bases from V and 2 bases from J, the junction contained 5 bases not matched to a gene. In germline, CDR1 is SGHRS, CDR2 YFSETQ. The CDR3 is 16 residues long. DNA of the CDR3: TGCGCCAGCAGCAGACGACTAGCGGGAGACACAGATACGCAGTATTTT. Translated, it gives CASSRRLAGDTDTQYF.

This clonotype occurred a few times. The chain carries TRBV29-1 and TRBJ2-5; tentatively, D is TRBD1 or TRBD2 (5 bases each). Per the germline V gene, CDR1 is SQVTM and CDR2 is ANQGSEA. The CDR3 covers 13 residues. V was trimmed by 4 bases and J by 4 bases, leaving 13 bases between them. In nucleotides, the CDR3 is TGCAGCGTTGGAGGGGCGCCCGGAGAGACCCAGTACTTC. Amino acid sequence: CSVGGAPGETQYF.